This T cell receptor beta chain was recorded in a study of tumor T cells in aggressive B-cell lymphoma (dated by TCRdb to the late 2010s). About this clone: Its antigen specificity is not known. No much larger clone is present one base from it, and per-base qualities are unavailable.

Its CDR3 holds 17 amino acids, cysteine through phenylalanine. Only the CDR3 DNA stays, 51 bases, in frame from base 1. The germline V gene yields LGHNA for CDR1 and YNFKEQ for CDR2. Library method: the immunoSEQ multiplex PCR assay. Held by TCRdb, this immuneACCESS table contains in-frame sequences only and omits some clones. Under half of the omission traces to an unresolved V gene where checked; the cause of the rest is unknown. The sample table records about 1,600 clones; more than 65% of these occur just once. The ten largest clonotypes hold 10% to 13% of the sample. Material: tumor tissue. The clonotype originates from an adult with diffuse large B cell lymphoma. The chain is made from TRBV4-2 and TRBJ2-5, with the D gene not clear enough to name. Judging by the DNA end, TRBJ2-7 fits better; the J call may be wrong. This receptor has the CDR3 CASSQDPVLISSYEQYF. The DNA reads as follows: TGTGCCAGCAGCCAAGATCCAGTCCTGATTAGCTCCTACGAGCAGTACTTC.